This TCR beta chain stems from a study of PD-1 blockade in classical Hodgkin lymphoma. Study findings and constraints: Complete responders had baseline diversity similar to newly diagnosed patients. It was CD4+ TCR diversity, not CD8+, that rose significantly by C4D1.

Each patient relapsed following autologous stem cell transplantation, and prior brentuximab vedotin exposure differed. Best overall response was complete response, partial response or progressive disease in these relapsed/refractory classical Hodgkin lymphoma patients. Here immunoSEQ multiplex PCR was the method, and the copy in TCRdb shows in-frame clones only, minus some. The sample lists over 60,000 clones, about 70% occurring once. Points on this clone: What it binds is unknown.

The receptor comes from a human donor with classical Hodgkin lymphoma. Specimen: peripheral blood mononuclear cells (PBMCs), collected before the second cycle of nivolumab.

The CDR3 DNA reads as TGCAGCGTTGAAAAGCGCGGGAGCCAAACCGGGGAGCTGTTTTTT. Translation gives CSVEKRGSQTGELFF. The gene calls are TRBV29-1 and TRBJ2-2, with 7 bases matching TRBD2. V was pared by 2 bases and J by 5 bases, with 8 bases of the junction left unmatched. Germline V gene lookup returns CDR1 SQVTM and CDR2 ANQGSEA. The CDR3 extends over 15 amino acids.